A selection of T cell receptor beta chains follows, all from one sample in a study of graft-versus-host responses after intestinal transplantation. TCRdb's table, derived via immunoSEQ multiplex PCR, lists solely in-frame clones and lacks some. The repertoire holds about 35,000 clones, with 90% to 95% as singletons. The sequencing used PBMCs, collected 16 days after intestinal transplant. Every receptor here comes from a human patient who received an intestinal transplant, so some T cells may come from the graft donor. Both conserved end residues are part of each CDR3. Clone size appears in some rows only: once, few, many, or a class for an expanded clone.

V gene	J gene	clone size	CDR3 protein
TRBV28	TRBJ2-7	NA	CAGSLAGGPGEQYF
TRBV28	TRBJ2-3	NA	CASSLDRGTDTQYF
TRBV10-2	TRBJ2-7	NA	CASMAGNYEQYF
TRBV7-3	TRBJ2-3	NA	CASSPNSRGDTDTQYF
TRBV5-6	TRBJ2-1	NA	CASSPRGHYNEQFF
TRBV4-3	TRBJ2-2	NA	CASSQGATGELFF
TRBV6-5	TRBJ2-7	once	CASSYSHRSYEQYF
TRBV7-9	TRBJ1-3	NA	CASSGGGRGNTIYF
TRBV27	TRBJ2-7	NA	CASTLRYGDSYEQYF
TRBV19	TRBJ2-1	once	CASSRTYNEQFF
TRBV6-4	TRBJ2-7	NA	CASSDPPGQGSYEQYF
TRBV28	TRBJ2-1	NA	CASRQVYVNEQFF
TRBV13	TRBJ1-4	NA	CASSLRQSNEKLFF
TRBV7-9	TRBJ2-7	NA	CASSLTSGRAYEQYF
TRBV27	TRBJ1-1	NA	CASSLSAGLGDTEAFF
TRBV7-6	TRBJ2-7	NA	CASSLISDSYEQYF
TRBV29-1	TRBJ2-7	NA	CSVEETYEQYF
TRBV19	TRBJ1-1	NA	CASSMGRFYTEAFF
TRBV5-6	TRBJ2-7	NA	CASSTAYEQYF
TRBV2	TRBJ1-2	NA	CASSEAGSSLYGYTF
TRBV7-8	TRBJ2-7	NA	CASSYGVGRVSSYEQYF
TRBV13	TRBJ1-2	NA	CASSLRNLGQGGINGYTF
TRBV28	TRBJ1-2	NA	CASSLGQYLGGYTF
TRBV30	TRBJ2-5	NA	CAWIGKQAEETQYF
TRBV27	TRBJ1-1	NA	CASSLSQGVNTEAFF
TRBV7-9	TRBJ2-4	NA	CASSLKGTSGRAGENIQYF
TRBV12-5	TRBJ2-3	NA	CASGFAGGGYTQYF
TRBV4-1	TRBJ2-7	NA	CASSQLHLSSYEQYF
TRBV27	TRBJ2-5	NA	CASSLLPPETQYF
TRBV11-1	TRBJ1-4	NA	CASTLPLPWEKLFF
TRBV25-1	TRBJ2-1	NA	CAGSELGTSGDEQFF
TRBV6-5	TRBJ2-2	once	CASSFGQNTGELFF
TRBV28	TRBJ2-2	NA	CASIPLRDGYTGELFF
TRBV7-2	TRBJ2-1	once	CASSLHGTINNEQFF
TRBV4-3	TRBJ2-7	NA	CASSQVYQRGFIYEQYF
TRBV5-1	TRBJ1-2	NA	CASRGDPDGYTF
TRBV11-1	TRBJ1-2	NA	CASSHGTTYGYTF
TRBV30	TRBJ1-5	NA	CAWTTGQGSINQPQHF
TRBV28	TRBJ2-1	NA	CASSLWTGGEQFF
TRBV28	TRBJ1-1	NA	CASSLQGDTEAFF
TRBV9	TRBJ2-7	NA	CASSVMAGWGEQYF